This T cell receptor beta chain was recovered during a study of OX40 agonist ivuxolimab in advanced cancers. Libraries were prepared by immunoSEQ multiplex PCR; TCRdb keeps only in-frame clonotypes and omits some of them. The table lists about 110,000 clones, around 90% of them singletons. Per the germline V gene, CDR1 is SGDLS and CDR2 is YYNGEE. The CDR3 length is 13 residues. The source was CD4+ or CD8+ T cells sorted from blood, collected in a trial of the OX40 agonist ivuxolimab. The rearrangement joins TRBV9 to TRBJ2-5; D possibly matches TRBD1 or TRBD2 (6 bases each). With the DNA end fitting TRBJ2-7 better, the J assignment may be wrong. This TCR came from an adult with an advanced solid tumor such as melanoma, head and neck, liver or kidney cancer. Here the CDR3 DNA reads TGTGCCAGCAGCCATCGAGGGGGGAACGAGCAGTACTTC. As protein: CASSHRGGNEQYF.